Reported below is one T cell receptor beta chain. The antigen is undetermined. This specimen comes from a study of shared clonotypes between healthy human individuals. Study outcomes and limitations: Clonotypes shared by all four donors outscored non-shared clonotypes in generation probability.

TCRdb keeps only in-frame clones here, not all; method: immunoSEQ multiplex PCR. The table records some 900,000 clones, less than 85% of them present only once. The CDR3 spans 19 residues. Per the germline V gene, CDR1 is KGHSH and CDR2 is LQKENI. V was cut by 0 bases and J by 5 bases, with 23 bases left in between. Every one of the donors was a Caucasian adult that lived in Nashville, Tennessee. The sequence was obtained from a man between 18 and 35 years old in good health. The chain employs TRBV18 and TRBJ1-5; maybe TRBD1 (6 bases). The specimen sequenced was memory CD4+ T cells sorted from blood. Subset reported: CD45RA-negative fraction. CDR3: CASSPPVRGAAGSYQPQHF. The CDR3 DNA reads as TGTGCCAGCTCACCACCGGTCAGGGGCGCGGCGGGATCATATCAGCCCCAGCATTTT.